The present T cell receptor beta chain was sequenced within a study of Graves' ophthalmopathy and Graves' hyperthyroidism. CDR3 length equals 12 residues. V shed 4 bases and J shed 3 bases, with 7 bases lying between them. Clinical symptoms, serum thyroxine, TRAb, thyroid ultrasound and orbital computed tomography formed the basis of diagnosis. This clonotype has a count of ten or more. Amplification of the TCR beta CDR3 regions used RNA transcripts (as template). Following a first-round RT-PCR that used HTBI primers, a second-round multiplex PCR was carried out. TCRdb re-called the multiplex PCR reads with MiXCR, one entry per CDR3 protein. Of just over 600,000 distinct CDR3 sequences listed, about a fifth are singletons.

The origin of this receptor is a woman in her late teens or twenties with stable Graves' hyperthyroidism. Some clones in this sample may be carry-over from other donors' samples. The chain joins TRBV12-3 or TRBV12-4 to TRBJ2-7; D is unclear. Source material: peripheral blood. The DNA of the CDR3 is TGTGCCAGCAGTTATGGCCGCTACGAGCAGTACTTC. The encoded protein is CASSYGRYEQYF.